This is a list of T cell receptor beta chains from one sample in a study of T-cell reconstitution after alpha-beta-depleted transplantation in children. TCRdb reanalysed the PCR reads using MiXCR and keeps one entry per CDR3 protein. The sample carries some 500,000 distinct CDR3 sequences, 15% to 20% recorded once. Sequencing was performed on PBMCs from the stem cell graft donor, taken from the stem cell graft. All receptors derive from a human donor who donated a stem cell graft to a child with acute lymphoblastic leukemia. Both conserved end residues are part of each CDR3. The D gene is left open where the match is weak. Clone size is stated in some rows and not others, as once, few, many or a class when expanded.

cdr3_nt: TGTGCCAGCAGTGATTTTAGGGAGGTTCCCTACGAGCAGTACTTC; cdr3_aa: CASSDFREVPYEQYF; clone_size: .; d_call: .; j_call: TRBJ2-7; v_call: TRBV2
cdr3_nt: TGTGCCAGCAGCTTGGAAGGTGTCTCTGGCGCTGAGCAGTTCTTC; cdr3_aa: CASSLEGVSGAEQFF; clone_size: few; d_call: .; j_call: TRBJ2-1; v_call: TRBV5-5
cdr3_nt: TGTGCCAGCAGTGGAGGACTCTACGAGCAGTACTTC; cdr3_aa: CASSGGLYEQYF; clone_size: few; d_call: .; j_call: TRBJ2-7; v_call: TRBV6-1
cdr3_nt: TGTGCCACCAGCCGAGGGGGGCCCTACGAGCAGTACTTC; cdr3_aa: CATSRGGPYEQYF; clone_size: few; d_call: .; j_call: TRBJ2-7; v_call: TRBV15
cdr3_nt: TGTGCCACCTCACTAGCGGAGGCCTACAATGAGCAGTTCTTC; cdr3_aa: CATSLAEAYNEQFF; clone_size: many; d_call: TRBD2; j_call: TRBJ2-1; v_call: TRBV6-4
cdr3_nt: TGTGCCAGCGGCCCAGCTGGAAACACCATATATTTT; cdr3_aa: CASGPAGNTIYF; clone_size: few; d_call: .; j_call: TRBJ1-3; v_call: TRBV25-1
cdr3_nt: TGCAGTGCTATGATAGGTGGAACTTTCACAGATACGCAGTATTTT; cdr3_aa: CSAMIGGTFTDTQYF; clone_size: few; d_call: .; j_call: TRBJ2-3; v_call: TRBV20-1
cdr3_nt: TGCGCCAGCAGTGAGTCCAGAGGATCGCATGGCTACACCTTC; cdr3_aa: CASSESRGSHGYTF; clone_size: .; d_call: .; j_call: TRBJ1-2; v_call: TRBV10-1
cdr3_nt: TGTGCCAGCAGTTTCCGGTTAGGCCAGGGGGCTGGGAAGACCCAGTACTTC; cdr3_aa: CASSFRLGQGAGKTQYF; clone_size: .; d_call: TRBD1; j_call: TRBJ2-5; v_call: TRBV12-3/TRBV12-4
cdr3_nt: TGTGCCAGCAGCCCTCGCACAGGGTTTACTAGCAATCAGCCCCAGCATTTT; cdr3_aa: CASSPRTGFTSNQPQHF; clone_size: few; d_call: .; j_call: TRBJ1-5; v_call: TRBV27
cdr3_nt: TGTGCCAGCAGCTTAAACCCGGCCAGGGGGCCTCAAACAGGGGAGACCCAGTACTTC; cdr3_aa: CASSLNPARGPQTGETQYF; clone_size: .; d_call: TRBD1; j_call: TRBJ2-5; v_call: TRBV3-1
cdr3_nt: TGCAGCGTTGTACTAGCGGGAGAGGGGGATACGCAGTATTTT; cdr3_aa: CSVVLAGEGDTQYF; clone_size: few; d_call: TRBD2; j_call: TRBJ2-3; v_call: TRBV29-1
cdr3_nt: TGTGCCATCAGGGAGACTAGCGGGAGGTACAATGAGCAGTTCTTC; cdr3_aa: CAIRETSGRYNEQFF; clone_size: .; d_call: TRBD2; j_call: TRBJ2-1; v_call: TRBV6-4
cdr3_nt: TGCAGTGCGCCACGGACGGCTAAGACCTACGAGCAGTACTTC; cdr3_aa: CSAPRTAKTYEQYF; clone_size: few; d_call: .; j_call: TRBJ2-7; v_call: TRBV20-1
cdr3_nt: TGCAGTGCTCTTGTTAGCGGGAGGACCAATGAGCAGTTCTTC; cdr3_aa: CSALVSGRTNEQFF; clone_size: .; d_call: TRBD2; j_call: TRBJ2-1; v_call: TRBV20-1
cdr3_nt: TGTGCCAGTCCCGGGGAAGACTACAATGAGCAGTTCTTC; cdr3_aa: CASPGEDYNEQFF; clone_size: .; d_call: .; j_call: TRBJ2-1; v_call: TRBV7-9
cdr3_nt: TGCAGTGCTAGATACGGACAGGGAGGATATGGCTACACCTTC; cdr3_aa: CSARYGQGGYGYTF; clone_size: .; d_call: TRBD1; j_call: TRBJ1-2; v_call: TRBV20-1
cdr3_nt: TGTGCCACCAGGGGGGGGCAGGGTCAAGAGACCCAGTACTTC; cdr3_aa: CATRGGQGQETQYF; clone_size: .; d_call: .; j_call: TRBJ2-5; v_call: TRBV15
cdr3_nt: TGCAGTGCTAGGGCAGGGGTTGGGACTGAAGCTTTCTTT; cdr3_aa: CSARAGVGTEAFF; clone_size: .; d_call: .; j_call: TRBJ1-1; v_call: TRBV20-1
cdr3_nt: TGCGCCAGCAGCCAGACAGGGGGCGATCAGCCCCAGCATTTT; cdr3_aa: CASSQTGGDQPQHF; clone_size: few; d_call: TRBD1; j_call: TRBJ1-5; v_call: TRBV5-1
cdr3_nt: TGTGCCAGCAGGGGCGCCCGGGGGCGGGACTCTAACTATGGCTACACCTTC; cdr3_aa: CASRGARGRDSNYGYTF; clone_size: .; d_call: .; j_call: TRBJ1-2; v_call: TRBV28
cdr3_nt: TGTGCCACCAGTGATGCCGGACAGGGAAGAGAGACCCAGTACTTC; cdr3_aa: CATSDAGQGRETQYF; clone_size: few; d_call: TRBD1; j_call: TRBJ2-5; v_call: TRBV24-1
cdr3_nt: TGCGCCAGCTCCCCGGGGCCAGCCACACAAGAGACCCAGTACTTC; cdr3_aa: CASSPGPATQETQYF; clone_size: .; d_call: .; j_call: TRBJ2-5; v_call: TRBV4-1
cdr3_nt: TGTGCCTGGAGTGTACTTGACTATTACAATGAGCAGTTCTTC; cdr3_aa: CAWSVLDYYNEQFF; clone_size: .; d_call: .; j_call: TRBJ2-1; v_call: TRBV30
cdr3_nt: TGTGCCAGCAGTAAGGGAGGAGAGTCCTACAATGAGCAGTTCTTC; cdr3_aa: CASSKGGESYNEQFF; clone_size: .; d_call: .; j_call: TRBJ2-1; v_call: TRBV6-1
cdr3_nt: TGTGCCAGCAGCAAAGTTCAGGAGGGCAAAAAGACCCAGTACTTC; cdr3_aa: CASSKVQEGKKTQYF; clone_size: .; d_call: .; j_call: TRBJ2-5; v_call: TRBV21-1
cdr3_nt: TGCGCCAGCAGCCCCGGGACTACCCCCCAAGAGACCCAGTACTTC; cdr3_aa: CASSPGTTPQETQYF; clone_size: .; d_call: TRBD2; j_call: TRBJ2-5; v_call: TRBV5-1
cdr3_nt: TGTGCCACCAGTGATAGTAGAGGGCCTAATGAGCAGTTCTTC; cdr3_aa: CATSDSRGPNEQFF; clone_size: .; d_call: .; j_call: TRBJ2-1; v_call: TRBV24-1
cdr3_nt: TGTGCCAGCAGTGAATGGAAGGGGAGCAATCAGCCCCAGCATTTT; cdr3_aa: CASSEWKGSNQPQHF; clone_size: few; d_call: .; j_call: TRBJ1-5; v_call: TRBV6-1
cdr3_nt: TGCAGCGCTCCCGGGACAAGTTACAATGAGCAGTTCTTC; cdr3_aa: CSAPGTSYNEQFF; clone_size: .; d_call: .; j_call: TRBJ2-1; v_call: TRBV29-1
cdr3_nt: TGTGCCAGCAGCCTCTTTAGCGGGGAGGCACCTAATGAGCAGTTCTTC; cdr3_aa: CASSLFSGEAPNEQFF; clone_size: .; d_call: TRBD2; j_call: TRBJ2-1; v_call: TRBV3-1
cdr3_nt: TGTGCCAGCAGCAAAGCGTGTCCTAAGGGCCTGAGAAAAGAGACCCAGTACTTC; cdr3_aa: CASSKACPKGLRKETQYF; clone_size: .; d_call: .; j_call: TRBJ2-5; v_call: TRBV21-1
cdr3_nt: TGCAGCGTTGCGGGTAGCGGATCCTCCTACGAGCAGTACTTC; cdr3_aa: CSVAGSGSSYEQYF; clone_size: few; d_call: .; j_call: TRBJ2-7; v_call: TRBV29-1
cdr3_nt: TGTGCCAGCAGTGACTCGAAGGACGGGAGTACAGATACGCAGTATTTT; cdr3_aa: CASSDSKDGSTDTQYF; clone_size: .; d_call: .; j_call: TRBJ2-3; v_call: TRBV6-4
cdr3_nt: TGTGCCAGCAGCTTATATCAGGAGGGCACTGAAGCTTTCTTT; cdr3_aa: CASSLYQEGTEAFF; clone_size: .; d_call: .; j_call: TRBJ1-1; v_call: TRBV7-2
cdr3_nt: TGCAGTGCTGCGCCGACAGGGAGGGTGACTGAAGCTTTCTTT; cdr3_aa: CSAAPTGRVTEAFF; clone_size: few; d_call: TRBD1; j_call: TRBJ1-1; v_call: TRBV20-1
cdr3_nt: TGCGCCAGCAGCGAGACAGGGAGCTCCTACAATGAGCAGTTCTTC; cdr3_aa: CASSETGSSYNEQFF; clone_size: .; d_call: TRBD1; j_call: TRBJ2-1; v_call: TRBV5-1
cdr3_nt: TGTGCCAGCAGCCCCCCAGGCAGGAGAGTCACAGATACGCAGTATTTT; cdr3_aa: CASSPPGRRVTDTQYF; clone_size: few; d_call: .; j_call: TRBJ2-3; v_call: TRBV7-8
cdr3_nt: TGTGCCAGCCGCCTGGGGACCAGCTATGGCTACACCTTC; cdr3_aa: CASRLGTSYGYTF; clone_size: few; d_call: .; j_call: TRBJ1-2; v_call: TRBV12-3/TRBV12-4
cdr3_nt: TGTGCCAGCAGCCAAGTAGCTGCCCGGGGCGGGGAGCTGTTTTTT; cdr3_aa: CASSQVAARGGELFF; clone_size: few; d_call: .; j_call: TRBJ2-2; v_call: TRBV3-1
cdr3_nt: TGTGCCAGCAGCCCCTGGGACACGCACTATGGCTACACCTTC; cdr3_aa: CASSPWDTHYGYTF; clone_size: once; d_call: .; j_call: TRBJ1-2; v_call: TRBV14
cdr3_nt: TGCAGCGTGGTCGCGATAGGCCTCAGGGATCCCTTGAACACTGAAGCTTTCTTT; cdr3_aa: CSVVAIGLRDPLNTEAFF; clone_size: .; d_call: .; j_call: TRBJ1-1; v_call: TRBV29-1